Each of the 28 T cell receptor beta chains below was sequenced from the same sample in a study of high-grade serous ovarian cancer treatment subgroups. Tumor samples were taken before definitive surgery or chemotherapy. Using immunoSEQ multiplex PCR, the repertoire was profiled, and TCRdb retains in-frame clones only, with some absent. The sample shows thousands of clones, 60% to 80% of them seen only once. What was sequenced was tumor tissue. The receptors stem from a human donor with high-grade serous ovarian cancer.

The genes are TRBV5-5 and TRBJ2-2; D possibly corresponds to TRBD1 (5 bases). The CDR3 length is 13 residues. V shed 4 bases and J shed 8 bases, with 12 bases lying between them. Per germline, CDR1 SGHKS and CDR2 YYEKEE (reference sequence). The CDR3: CASSPRTRGELFF. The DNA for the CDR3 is TGTGCCAGCAGCCCACGGACAAGAGGGGAGCTGTTTTTT.

CDR3 in DNA: TGTGCCAGCACCCAGGGAATGAACACTGAAGCTTTCTTT. Translation gives CASTQGMNTEAFF. This chain uses TRBV7-2 with TRBJ1-1, with a weak D call TRBD1 (5 bases). Germline V gene lookup returns CDR1 SGHTA and CDR2 FQGNSA. V was trimmed by 7 bases and J by 0 bases, leaving 9 bases between them. The CDR3 is 13 amino acids.

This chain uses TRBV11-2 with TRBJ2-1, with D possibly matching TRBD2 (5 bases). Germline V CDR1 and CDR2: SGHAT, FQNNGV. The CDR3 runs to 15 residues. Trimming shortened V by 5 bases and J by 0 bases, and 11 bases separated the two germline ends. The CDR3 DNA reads TGTGCCAGCAGCAGGCAGCGGAGCTCCTACAATGAGCAGTTCTTC. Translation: CASSRQRSSYNEQFF.

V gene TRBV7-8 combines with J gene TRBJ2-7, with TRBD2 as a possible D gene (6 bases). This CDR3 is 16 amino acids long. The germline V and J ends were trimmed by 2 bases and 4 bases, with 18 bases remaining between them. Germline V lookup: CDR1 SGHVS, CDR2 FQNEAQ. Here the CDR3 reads CASSLMGTGSFYEQYF. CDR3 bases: TGTGCCAGCAGCTTAATGGGGACTGGTAGTTTTTACGAGCAGTACTTC.

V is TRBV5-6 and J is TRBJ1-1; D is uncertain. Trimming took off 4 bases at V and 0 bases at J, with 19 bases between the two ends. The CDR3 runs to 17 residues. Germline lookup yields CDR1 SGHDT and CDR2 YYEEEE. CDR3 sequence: CASSLRVSGSLNTEAFF. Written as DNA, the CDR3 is TGTGCCAGCAGCCTGAGGGTTTCGGGCAGCCTGAACACTGAAGCTTTCTTT.

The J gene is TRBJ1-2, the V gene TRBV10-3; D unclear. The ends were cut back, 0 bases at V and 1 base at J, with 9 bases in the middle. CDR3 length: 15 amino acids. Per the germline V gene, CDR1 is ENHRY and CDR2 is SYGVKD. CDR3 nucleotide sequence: TGTGCCATCAGTGAGTCTGCGGGAATTAACTATGGCTACACCTTC. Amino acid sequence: CAISESAGINYGYTF.

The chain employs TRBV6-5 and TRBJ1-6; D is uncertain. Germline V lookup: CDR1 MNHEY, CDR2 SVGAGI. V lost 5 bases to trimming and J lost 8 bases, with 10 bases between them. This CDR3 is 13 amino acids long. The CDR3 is CASSTGSDSPLHF. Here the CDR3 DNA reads TGTGCCAGCAGTACGGGCAGCGATTCACCCCTCCACTTT.

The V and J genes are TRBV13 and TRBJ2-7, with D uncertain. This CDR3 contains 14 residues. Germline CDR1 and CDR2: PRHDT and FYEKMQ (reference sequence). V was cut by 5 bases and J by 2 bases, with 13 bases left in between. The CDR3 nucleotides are TGTGCCAGCAGCCGTTCCGGAACACCCTACGAGCAGTACTTC. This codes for CASSRSGTPYEQYF.

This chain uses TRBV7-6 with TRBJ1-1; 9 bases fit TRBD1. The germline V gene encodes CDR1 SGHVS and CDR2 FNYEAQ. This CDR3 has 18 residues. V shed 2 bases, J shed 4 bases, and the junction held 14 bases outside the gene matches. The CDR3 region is CASSLRDRAEYWGTEAFF. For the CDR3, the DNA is TGTGCCAGCAGCTTAAGGGACAGGGCTGAGTACTGGGGCACTGAAGCTTTCTTT.

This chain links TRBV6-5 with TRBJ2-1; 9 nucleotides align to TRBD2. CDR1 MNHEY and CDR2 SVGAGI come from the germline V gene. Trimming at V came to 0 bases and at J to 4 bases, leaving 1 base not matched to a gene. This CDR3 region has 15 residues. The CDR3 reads CASSYSTSGYNEQFF. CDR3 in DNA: TGTGCCAGCAGTTACTCTACTAGCGGGTACAATGAGCAGTTCTTC.

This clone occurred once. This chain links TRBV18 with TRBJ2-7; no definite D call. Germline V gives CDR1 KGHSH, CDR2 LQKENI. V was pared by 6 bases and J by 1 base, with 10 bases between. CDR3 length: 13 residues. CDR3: CASSSTVSYEQYF. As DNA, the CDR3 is TGTGCCAGCTCCTCGACCGTATCCTACGAGCAGTACTTC.

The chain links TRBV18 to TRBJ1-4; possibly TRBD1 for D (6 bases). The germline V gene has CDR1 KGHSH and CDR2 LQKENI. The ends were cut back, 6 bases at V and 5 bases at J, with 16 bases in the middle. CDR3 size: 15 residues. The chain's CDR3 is CASSLATGINEKLFF. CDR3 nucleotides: TGTGCCAGCTCTCTGGCAACAGGGATCAATGAAAAACTGTTTTTT.

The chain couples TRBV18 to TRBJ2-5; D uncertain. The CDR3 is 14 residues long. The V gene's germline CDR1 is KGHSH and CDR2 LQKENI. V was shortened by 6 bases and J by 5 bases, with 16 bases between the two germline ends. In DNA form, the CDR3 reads TGTGCCAGCTCGCTCGAAGCACGCTTGGAGACCCAGTACTTC. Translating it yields CASSLEARLETQYF.

The chain's CDR3 is CASSRTGRAPDTQYF. CDR3 nucleotide sequence: TGTGCCAGCAGCCGGACCGGGAGGGCCCCAGATACGCAGTATTTT. The chain carries TRBV7-9 and TRBJ2-3; 8 bases line up with TRBD2. In germline, CDR1 is SEHNR, CDR2 FQNEAQ (reference sequence). CDR3 length: 15 amino acids. The trim removed 5 bases at V and 4 bases at J, leaving 8 bases unmatched.

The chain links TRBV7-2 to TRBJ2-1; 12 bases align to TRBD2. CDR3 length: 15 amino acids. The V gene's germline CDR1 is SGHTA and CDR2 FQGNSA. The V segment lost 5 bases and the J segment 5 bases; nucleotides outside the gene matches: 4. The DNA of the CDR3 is TGTGCCAGCAGCCTTACTAGCGGGAGGAACAATGAGCAGTTCTTC. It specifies CASSLTSGRNNEQFF. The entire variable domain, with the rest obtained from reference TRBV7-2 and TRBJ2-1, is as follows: GAGVSQSPSNKVTEKGKDVELRCDPISGHTALYWYRQSLGQGLEFLIYFQGNSAPDKSGLPSDRFSAERTGGSVSTLTIQRTQQEDSAVYLCASSLTSGRNNEQFFGPGTRLTVL.

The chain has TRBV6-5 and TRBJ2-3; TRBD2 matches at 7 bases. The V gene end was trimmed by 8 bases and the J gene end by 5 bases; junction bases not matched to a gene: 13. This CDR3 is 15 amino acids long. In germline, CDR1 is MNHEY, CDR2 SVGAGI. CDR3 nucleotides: TGTGCCAGCGCCGCTAGCGGAGTTGAGGGAGATACGCAGTATTTT. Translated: CASAASGVEGDTQYF.

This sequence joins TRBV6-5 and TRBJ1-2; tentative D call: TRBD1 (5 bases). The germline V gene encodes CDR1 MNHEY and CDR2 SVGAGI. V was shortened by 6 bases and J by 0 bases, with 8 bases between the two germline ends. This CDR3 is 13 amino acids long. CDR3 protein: CASRDRTNYGYTF. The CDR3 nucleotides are TGTGCCAGCAGAGACAGAACTAACTATGGCTACACCTTC.

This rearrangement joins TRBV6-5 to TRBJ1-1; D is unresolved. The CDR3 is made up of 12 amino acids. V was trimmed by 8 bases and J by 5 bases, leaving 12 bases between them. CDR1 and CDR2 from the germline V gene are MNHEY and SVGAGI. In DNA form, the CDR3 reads TGTGCCAGCTACTTTCGGGGAACTGAAGCTTTCTTT. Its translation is CASYFRGTEAFF.

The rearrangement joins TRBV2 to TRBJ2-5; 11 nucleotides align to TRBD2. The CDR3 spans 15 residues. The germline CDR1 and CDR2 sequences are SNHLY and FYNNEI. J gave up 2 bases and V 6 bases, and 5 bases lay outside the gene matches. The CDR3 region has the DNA TGTGCCAGCAGGCCGGGACTAGCGGCACAAGAGACCCAGTACTTC. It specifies CASRPGLAAQETQYF.

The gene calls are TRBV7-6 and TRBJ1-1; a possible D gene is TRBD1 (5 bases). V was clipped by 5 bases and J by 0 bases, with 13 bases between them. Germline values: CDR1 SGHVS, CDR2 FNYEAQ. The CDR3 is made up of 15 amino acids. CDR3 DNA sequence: TGTGCCAGCAGCCGGGGGGGAAGGATGAACACTGAAGCTTTCTTT. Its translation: CASSRGGRMNTEAFF.

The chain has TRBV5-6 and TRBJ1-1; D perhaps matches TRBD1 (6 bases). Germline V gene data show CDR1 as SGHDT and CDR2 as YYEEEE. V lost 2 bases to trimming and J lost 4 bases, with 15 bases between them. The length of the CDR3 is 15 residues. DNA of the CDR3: TGTGCCAGCAGCTTCGGCACAGGGTTGGGCACTGAAGCTTTCTTT. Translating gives CASSFGTGLGTEAFF.

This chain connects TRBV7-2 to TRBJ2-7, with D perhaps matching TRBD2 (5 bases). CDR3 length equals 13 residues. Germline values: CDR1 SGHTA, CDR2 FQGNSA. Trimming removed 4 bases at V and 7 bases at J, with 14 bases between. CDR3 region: CASSSGPPGEQYF. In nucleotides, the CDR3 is TGTGCCAGCAGCTCTGGACCGCCGGGAGAGCAGTACTTC.

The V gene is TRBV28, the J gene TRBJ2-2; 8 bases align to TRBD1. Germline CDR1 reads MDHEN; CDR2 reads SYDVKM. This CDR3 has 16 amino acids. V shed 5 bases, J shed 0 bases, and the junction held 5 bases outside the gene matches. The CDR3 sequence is CASSPDRGPNTGELFF. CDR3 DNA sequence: TGTGCCAGCAGTCCCGACAGGGGTCCGAACACCGGGGAGCTGTTTTTT.

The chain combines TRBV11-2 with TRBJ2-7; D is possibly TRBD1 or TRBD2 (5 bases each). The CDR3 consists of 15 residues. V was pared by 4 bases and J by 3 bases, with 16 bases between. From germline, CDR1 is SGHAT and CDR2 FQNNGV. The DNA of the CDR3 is TGTGCCAGCAGCTCTCCGGGGCTAGGGGACTACGAGCAGTACTTC. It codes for CASSSPGLGDYEQYF.

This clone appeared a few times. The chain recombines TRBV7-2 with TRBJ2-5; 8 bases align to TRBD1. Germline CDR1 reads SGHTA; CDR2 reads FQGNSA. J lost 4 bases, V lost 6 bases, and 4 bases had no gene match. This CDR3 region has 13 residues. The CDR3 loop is CASSRTGTETQYF. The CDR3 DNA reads TGTGCCAGCAGTAGGACAGGGACAGAGACCCAGTACTTC.

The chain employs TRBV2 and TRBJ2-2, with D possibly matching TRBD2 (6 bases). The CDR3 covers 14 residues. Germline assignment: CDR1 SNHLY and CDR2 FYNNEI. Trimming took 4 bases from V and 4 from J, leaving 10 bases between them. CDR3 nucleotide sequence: TGTGCCAGCAGTGGGGTAGCGGCCACCGGGGAGCTGTTTTTT. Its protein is CASSGVAATGELFF.

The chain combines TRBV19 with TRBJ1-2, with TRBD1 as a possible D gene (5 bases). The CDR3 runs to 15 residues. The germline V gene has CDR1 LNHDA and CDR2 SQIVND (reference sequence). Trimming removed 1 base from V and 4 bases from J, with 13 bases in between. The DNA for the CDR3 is TGTGCCAGTAGTATAGGGGGGGGAAAGGTCTATGGCTACACCTTC. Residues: CASSIGGGKVYGYTF.

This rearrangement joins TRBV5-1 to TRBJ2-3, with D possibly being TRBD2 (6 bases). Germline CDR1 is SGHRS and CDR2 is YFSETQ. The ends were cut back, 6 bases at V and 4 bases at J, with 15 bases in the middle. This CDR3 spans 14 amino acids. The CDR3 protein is CASTTGTGADTQYF. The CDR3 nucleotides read TGCGCCAGCACCACCGGGACTGGGGCAGATACGCAGTATTTT.